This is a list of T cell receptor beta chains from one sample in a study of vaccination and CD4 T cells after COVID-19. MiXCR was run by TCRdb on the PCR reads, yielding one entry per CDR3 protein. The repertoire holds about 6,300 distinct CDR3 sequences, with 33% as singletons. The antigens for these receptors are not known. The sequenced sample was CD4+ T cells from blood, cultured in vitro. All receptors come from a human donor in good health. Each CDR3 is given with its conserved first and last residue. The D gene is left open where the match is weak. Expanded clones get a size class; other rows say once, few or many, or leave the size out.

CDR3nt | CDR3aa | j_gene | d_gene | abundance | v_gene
TGTGCCAGCAGCTCGCGGGCAGAGGAGACCCAGTACTTC | CASSSRAEETQYF | TRBJ2-5 | . | once | TRBV7-3
TGCAGTGCTAGAGATTCATCTGTTCAGGGGCGTGAGTATTTT | CSARDSSVQGREYF | TRBJ2-3 | . | few | TRBV20-1
TGTGCCAGTAGTAGGACAGATAATCAGCCCCAGCATTTT | CASSRTDNQPQHF | TRBJ1-5 | . | few | TRBV19
TGCAGTGCCCCGGGAGAAGGGGCTCATGGCTACACCTTC | CSAPGEGAHGYTF | TRBJ1-2 | . | few | TRBV20-1
TGTGCCAGCAGCCTTACCCAGGGGGCAGGTTACAAGCAGTACTTC | CASSLTQGAGYKQYF | TRBJ2-7 | TRBD1 | once | TRBV6-4
TGTGCCAGCAGCTTAGAATACGAAGGATCGAATGAAAAACTGTTTTTT | CASSLEYEGSNEKLFF | TRBJ1-4 | . | . | TRBV7-6
TGTGCCATCAGTTCCGGATGGGATGGGAATCAGCCCCAGCATTTT | CAISSGWDGNQPQHF | TRBJ1-5 | . | medium-sized | TRBV10-3
TGTGCCAGCAGCTTAGATGCCGGGGAGCTGTTTTTT | CASSLDAGELFF | TRBJ2-2 | . | . | TRBV7-9
TGTGCCAGCAGCTTAGGACTAAGCTCCTACAATGAGCAGTTCTTC | CASSLGLSSYNEQFF | TRBJ2-1 | . | . | TRBV7-3
TGTGCCATCAGTGAGTCGAAGGGCAGGTTCTATGGCTACACCTTC | CAISESKGRFYGYTF | TRBJ1-2 | . | . | TRBV10-3
TGTGCCAGCAGCCCCCCCGGTAGTCCTACGTGGTATTTT | CASSPPGSPTWYF | TRBJ2-3 | . | few | TRBV7-9
TGTGCCAGCAGTACAGGGGGTCGGAACTATGGCTACACCTTC | CASSTGGRNYGYTF | TRBJ1-2 | TRBD1 | . | TRBV28
TGTGCCAGTAGTGCCCTCGACAGGGCAGGGTTTCAGCCCCAGCATTTT | CASSALDRAGFQPQHF | TRBJ1-5 | TRBD1 | . | TRBV19
TGTGCCAGCAGTGAACGTCGTCAGGGCGGTAACACTGAAGCTTTCTTT | CASSERRQGGNTEAFF | TRBJ1-1 | . | . | TRBV6-1
TGCAGTGCCATTCCGGGGTTTGGTGAAGCTTTCTTT | CSAIPGFGEAFF | TRBJ1-1 | . | medium-sized | TRBV20-1
TGTGCCAGCAGTGAAGGACCGGGCCAAGAGACCCAGTACTTC | CASSEGPGQETQYF | TRBJ2-5 | . | medium-sized | TRBV6-1
TGTGCCAGCAGCCCCACCGGGACTAGCGGGAGGTTTACAGATACGCAGTATTTT | CASSPTGTSGRFTDTQYF | TRBJ2-3 | TRBD2 | few | TRBV7-6
TGTGCCAGCGGGGAAACTGGCTACACCTTC | CASGETGYTF | TRBJ1-2 | . | . | TRBV28
TGCAGTGCTAGTCAGAACAGCCTTGGGACTGAAGCTTTCTTT | CSASQNSLGTEAFF | TRBJ1-1 | . | . | TRBV20-1
TGTGCCAGCAGTCAAACAGGGGCCGGGAGCACCGGGGAGCTGTTTTTT | CASSQTGAGSTGELFF | TRBJ2-2 | . | . | TRBV27
TGTGCCAGCAGCCTAACCGGCGGACGCACAGATACGCAGTATTTT | CASSLTGGRTDTQYF | TRBJ2-3 | . | . | TRBV6-4
TGTGCCAGCAGTCCCCCTTTCTGGACCCAGTACTTC | CASSPPFWTQYF | TRBJ2-5 | . | . | TRBV28
TGTGCCAGCAGCTTGCAACAGGGGAATTCACCCCTCCACTTT | CASSLQQGNSPLHF | TRBJ1-6 | TRBD1 | . | TRBV11-1
TGTGCCAGCAGCGCCCGCGGGACAGACTATAATTCACCCCTCCACTTT | CASSARGTDYNSPLHF | TRBJ1-6 | TRBD1 | . | TRBV7-9
TGTGCCAGCAGCTCCGGGGGGGGCAGGGCAAACTATGGCTACACCTTC | CASSSGGGRANYGYTF | TRBJ1-2 | . | few | TRBV7-2
TGCAGTGCTAATCGACTAGCGGAGATCTACGAGCAGTACTTC | CSANRLAEIYEQYF | TRBJ2-7 | TRBD2 | . | TRBV20-1
TGTGCCAGTAGTATAGCAGCAACCCATAGCAATCAGCCCCAGCATTTT | CASSIAATHSNQPQHF | TRBJ1-5 | . | few | TRBV19
TGTGCCAGCAGGTCCTCAGCTAACTATGGCTACACCTTC | CASRSSANYGYTF | TRBJ1-2 | . | . | TRBV6-1
TGTGCCAGCAGTACCCTAGCCCCCTCCTACAATGAGCAGTTCTTC | CASSTLAPSYNEQFF | TRBJ2-1 | . | . | TRBV12-3/TRBV12-4
TGTGCCAGCAGCCCCAGCGGGGGAAGCGCAGATACGCAGTATTTT | CASSPSGGSADTQYF | TRBJ2-3 | TRBD2 | few | TRBV7-2
TGTGCCAGCAGCTTAGATCGTAACAGGGGGAAAAAGAACACCGGGGAGCTGTTTTTT | CASSLDRNRGKKNTGELFF | TRBJ2-2 | TRBD1 | . | TRBV7-9
TGCAGTGCTAGACCACAGGGTAGGGGCTACGAGCAGTACTTC | CSARPQGRGYEQYF | TRBJ2-7 | . | . | TRBV20-1
TGCGCCAGCAGCGGAGGATTGATCACAGATACGCAGTATTTT | CASSGGLITDTQYF | TRBJ2-3 | . | few | TRBV5-1
TGTGCCAGCAGTCACCGCCTTGGAGCGGGAACAGTGTACGAGCAGTACTTC | CASSHRLGAGTVYEQYF | TRBJ2-7 | TRBD2 | few | TRBV6-2/TRBV6-3
TGTGCCATCAGCGAGGAAAGAATTCAGTACTTC | CAISEERIQYF | TRBJ2-4 | . | . | TRBV10-3
TGTGCCATCAGCGGGACAGGGGGCACCCGGGGCACCGGGGAGCTGTTTTTT | CAISGTGGTRGTGELFF | TRBJ2-2 | TRBD1 | . | TRBV10-3
TGTGCCAGCAGCCAAGTCGGGACTAGCGGGAGTACAGATACGCAGTATTTT | CASSQVGTSGSTDTQYF | TRBJ2-3 | TRBD2 | few | TRBV4-2
TGCAGTGCTAGACTAGCGAGCACCGGGGAGCTGTTTTTT | CSARLASTGELFF | TRBJ2-2 | . | . | TRBV20-1
TGTGCTAGCAGCTTAGAGCCACGACTCCTCTCCTACAATGAGCAGTTCTTC | CASSLEPRLLSYNEQFF | TRBJ2-1 | . | . | TRBV7-7
TGTGCCAGCAGCTTCCTCGACCAGGCTCATGGCTACACCTTC | CASSFLDQAHGYTF | TRBJ1-2 | . | few | TRBV9
TGTGCCAGCAGTTACTCAGGGCTAGCGGGAGGTGGGGGTCAAGAGACCCAGTACTTC | CASSYSGLAGGGGQETQYF | TRBJ2-5 | TRBD2 | . | TRBV6-5
TGTGCCAGCAGCTACTCAGCGGGAGGAGGTGGGGACACCGGGGAGCTGTTTTTT | CASSYSAGGGGDTGELFF | TRBJ2-2 | TRBD2 | . | TRBV7-3
TGTGCCAGCGGCAATCCGGGAACCCATAATTCACCCCTCCACTTT | CASGNPGTHNSPLHF | TRBJ1-6 | . | . | TRBV5-5
TGCAGTGCCCCACCCGGACAGGGGGGTTTGGGGACTGAAGCTTTCTTT | CSAPPGQGGLGTEAFF | TRBJ1-1 | TRBD1 | few | TRBV20-1
TGCGCCAGCAGCCAAGATCGAGCGGTCGGAGATACGCAGTATTTT | CASSQDRAVGDTQYF | TRBJ2-3 | . | few | TRBV4-3
TGTGCCACCAGCAGAGATTTGGGTACAGGGGGTCACGAGCAGTACTTC | CATSRDLGTGGHEQYF | TRBJ2-7 | TRBD1 | few | TRBV15
TGTGCCAGCAGTGTTTATTCGTTAGGGCGGGCTGAAGCTTTCTTT | CASSVYSLGRAEAFF | TRBJ1-1 | . | . | TRBV6-1
TGTGCCAGCAGCGCCTTAGGGGGGCTCACAGATACGCAGTATTTT | CASSALGGLTDTQYF | TRBJ2-3 | . | few | TRBV6-1
TGTGCCACCAGTGAGCAGGGGTGGAATGGCTACACCTTC | CATSEQGWNGYTF | TRBJ1-2 | . | . | TRBV24-1
TGTGCCAGCAGTTCCATCCGGGTCACTGAAGCTTTCTTT | CASSSIRVTEAFF | TRBJ1-1 | . | . | TRBV28
TGTGCCGGCAGACAGGGGGCCTACAATGAGCAGTTCTTC | CAGRQGAYNEQFF | TRBJ2-1 | TRBD1 | . | TRBV6-1
TGTGCCAGCAGCTTAGGGAGAACTAGCACAGATACGCAGTATTTT | CASSLGRTSTDTQYF | TRBJ2-3 | . | few | TRBV7-9
TGTGCCAGCAGCTTAGGACAGTACGACTACGAGCAGTACTTC | CASSLGQYDYEQYF | TRBJ2-7 | . | . | TRBV11-2
TGCGCCAGCAGCCAAGTTTCGGAAGCCTCACCCCTCCACTTT | CASSQVSEASPLHF | TRBJ1-6 | . | . | TRBV4-3
TGTGCCAGCAGTTACGGGGGGCGCGACTACGAGCAGTACTTC | CASSYGGRDYEQYF | TRBJ2-7 | . | . | TRBV6-2/TRBV6-3
TGTGCCAGCAGCTTGGCATGGGGATCTGGGGCCAACGTCCTGACTTTC | CASSLAWGSGANVLTF | TRBJ2-6 | . | . | TRBV5-4
TGTGCCAGTAGCCTAGCGGGAACTGACAATGAGCAGTTCTTC | CASSLAGTDNEQFF | TRBJ2-1 | TRBD2 | . | TRBV19
TGTGCCATCAGTGGCGGACGGATGAGCACAGATACGCAGTATTTT | CAISGGRMSTDTQYF | TRBJ2-3 | . | . | TRBV10-3
TGTGCCAGCAGTAGTCAGGGGAGCGCCAATCAGCCCCAGCATTTT | CASSSQGSANQPQHF | TRBJ1-5 | . | . | TRBV27
TGTGCCAGCAGCTGGCCTCGGGGGGCTGCCTCTGGAAACACCATATATTTT | CASSWPRGAASGNTIYF | TRBJ1-3 | . | few | TRBV7-9